Listed below are T cell receptor beta chains from one sample, sequenced in a study of cytotoxic CD8 clonotypes in ibrutinib-treated CLL. The table came from immunoSEQ multiplex PCR; TCRdb's copy has only in-frame clones and leaves some out. The sample shows some 17,000 clones, about 61% of them seen only once. This specimen consisted of PBMCs, obtained after 12 months of ibrutinib treatment. These receptors were collected from a human donor with chronic lymphocytic leukemia. Each CDR3 is given with its conserved first and last residue. Each record gives: clone size, D gene, CDR3 length, V gene, J gene, CDR3 protein, CDR3 DNA. D genes are given only for firm matches. Clone size is stated in some rows and not others, as once, few, many or a class when expanded.

size: .; D: TRBD2; length: 17; V: TRBV9; J: TRBJ2-1; CDR3: CASSGGRPGTSYNEQFF; DNA: TGTGCCAGCAGCGGAGGCCGGCCGGGGACTAGCTACAATGAGCAGTTCTTC
size: few; D: TRBD2; length: 15; V: TRBV6-4; J: TRBJ2-3; CDR3: CASSDSGRATDTQYF; DNA: TGTGCCAGCAGTGACAGCGGGAGGGCCACAGATACGCAGTATTTT
size: .; D: .; length: 15; V: TRBV5-1; J: TRBJ2-1; CDR3: CASSLGGGTYNEQFF; DNA: TGCGCCAGCAGCTTGGGAGGGGGGACCTACAATGAGCAGTTCTTC
size: few; D: .; length: 15; V: TRBV19; J: TRBJ1-1; CDR3: CASSGQRGGPTEAFF; DNA: TGTGCCAGTAGTGGGCAAAGGGGGGGGCCCACTGAAGCTTTCTTT
size: .; D: .; length: 14; V: TRBV9; J: TRBJ1-1; CDR3: CASSPVAGSTEAFF; DNA: TGTGCCAGCAGCCCCGTAGCGGGGAGCACTGAAGCTTTCTTT
size: .; D: .; length: 16; V: TRBV14; J: TRBJ2-1; CDR3: CASSPFPGNLYNEQFF; DNA: TGTGCCAGCAGCCCCTTTCCAGGGAATCTCTACAATGAGCAGTTCTTC
size: .; D: TRBD1; length: 21; V: TRBV28; J: TRBJ2-7; CDR3: CASSLWFTWGNRGLSSYEQYF; DNA: TGTGCCAGCAGTTTATGGTTCACCTGGGGAAACAGGGGCCTTAGCTCCTACGAGCAGTACTTC
size: few; D: TRBD1; length: 16; V: TRBV18; J: TRBJ2-7; CDR3: CASSPATGTGSYEQYF; DNA: TGTGCCAGCTCACCAGCAACCGGGACAGGGTCCTACGAGCAGTACTTC
size: .; D: TRBD2; length: 17; V: TRBV4-1; J: TRBJ2-1; CDR3: CASSQERSSGRSNEQFF; DNA: TGCGCCAGCAGCCAAGAACGGTCTAGCGGGAGGAGCAATGAGCAGTTCTTC
size: once; D: .; length: 13; V: TRBV28; J: TRBJ1-1; CDR3: CASSSTLNTEAFF; DNA: TGTGCCAGCAGTTCCACCTTGAACACTGAAGCTTTCTTT
size: .; D: .; length: 15; V: TRBV28; J: TRBJ1-5; CDR3: CASSVPGYSNQPQHF; DNA: TGTGCCAGCTCGGTCCCGGGTTATAGCAATCAGCCCCAGCATTTT
size: once; D: .; length: 13; V: TRBV6-6; J: TRBJ2-7; CDR3: CASRPTVAYEQYF; DNA: TGTGCCAGCAGACCGACGGTCGCCTACGAGCAGTACTTC
size: .; D: TRBD1; length: 16; V: TRBV18; J: TRBJ1-1; CDR3: CASSPKRDRERDGAFF; DNA: TGTGCCAGCTCACCAAAGAGGGACAGGGAAAGGGATGGGGCTTTCTTT
size: .; D: .; length: 17; V: TRBV27; J: TRBJ1-5; CDR3: CASSLSGGMVGNQPQHF; DNA: TGTGCCAGCAGTTTATCGGGGGGCATGGTGGGCAATCAGCCCCAGCATTTT
size: once; D: TRBD2; length: 16; V: TRBV28; J: TRBJ2-7; CDR3: CASSSSGTSGRYEQYF; DNA: TGTGCCAGCAGTTCTTCAGGGACTAGCGGGAGGTACGAGCAGTACTTC
size: few; D: .; length: 15; V: TRBV7-9; J: TRBJ2-1; CDR3: CASSPALGRGNEQFF; DNA: TGTGCCAGCAGCCCTGCCCTGGGCAGGGGCAATGAGCAGTTCTTC
size: once; D: TRBD2; length: 14; V: TRBV5-1; J: TRBJ2-1; CDR3: CASSFGLASNEQFF; DNA: TGCGCCAGCAGCTTTGGACTAGCGTCCAATGAGCAGTTCTTC
size: .; D: .; length: 15; V: TRBV6-1; J: TRBJ1-5; CDR3: CASSEMLDGGQPQHF; DNA: TGTGCCAGCAGTGAAATGTTAGACGGTGGGCAGCCCCAGCATTTT
size: .; D: .; length: 15; V: TRBV18; J: TRBJ2-1; CDR3: CASSPPVGDHGEQFF; DNA: TGTGCCAGCTCACCACCGGTGGGAGATCACGGTGAGCAGTTCTTC
size: few; D: TRBD1; length: 15; V: TRBV7-9; J: TRBJ2-2; CDR3: CASSGQDRGHGELFF; DNA: TGTGCCAGCAGCGGGCAGGACAGGGGTCACGGGGAGCTGTTTTTT
size: few; D: .; length: 13; V: TRBV19; J: TRBJ1-5; CDR3: CASSMEFDQPQHF; DNA: TGTGCCAGTAGTATGGAGTTCGATCAGCCCCAGCATTTT
size: .; D: TRBD1; length: 17; V: TRBV7-9; J: TRBJ1-4; CDR3: CASSLAPGTDSNEKLFF; DNA: TGTGCCAGCAGCTTAGCTCCGGGGACAGACTCTAATGAAAAACTGTTTTTT
size: .; D: .; length: 13; V: TRBV2; J: TRBJ2-7; CDR3: CASTGSLGYEQYF; DNA: TGTGCCAGCACCGGGAGTCTTGGGTACGAGCAGTACTTC
size: .; D: TRBD1; length: 17; V: TRBV5-6; J: TRBJ2-2; CDR3: CASSGGQGVIVTGELFF; DNA: TGTGCCAGCAGCGGGGGACAGGGTGTTATCGTCACCGGGGAGCTGTTTTTT
size: .; D: .; length: 16; V: TRBV9; J: TRBJ2-4; CDR3: CASSVGDSGVLNIQYF; DNA: TGTGCCAGCAGCGTAGGAGATTCGGGAGTGTTGAACATTCAGTACTTC
size: few; D: .; length: 15; V: TRBV7-7; J: TRBJ2-1; CDR3: CASSLTRGSYNEQFF; DNA: TGTGCTAGCAGCTTAACGCGGGGATCCTACAATGAGCAGTTCTTC
size: .; D: .; length: 14; V: TRBV9; J: TRBJ2-3; CDR3: CASSMDYTTDTQYF; DNA: TGTGCCAGCAGCATGGACTATACTACAGATACGCAGTATTTT
size: .; D: .; length: 17; V: TRBV10-3; J: TRBJ1-4; CDR3: CAISESEGSSTNEKLFF; DNA: TGTGCCATCAGTGAGTCAGAGGGAAGTTCGACTAATGAAAAACTGTTTTTT
size: .; D: TRBD2; length: 19; V: TRBV11-3; J: TRBJ2-1; CDR3: CASSKTSGNSLGVYNEQFF; DNA: TGTGCCAGCAGCAAGACTAGCGGGAATTCCCTCGGCGTCTACAATGAGCAGTTCTTC
size: few; D: .; length: 13; V: TRBV28; J: TRBJ1-5; CDR3: CASSSTGNQPQHF; DNA: TGTGCCAGCAGTAGTACAGGCAATCAGCCCCAGCATTTT
size: .; D: TRBD1; length: 15; V: TRBV6-1; J: TRBJ1-1; CDR3: CASSRDRGMNTEAFF; DNA: TGTGCCAGCAGCCGGGACAGGGGCATGAACACTGAAGCTTTCTTT
size: .; D: .; length: 15; V: TRBV6-6; J: TRBJ1-4; CDR3: CASSYSGSSNEKLFF; DNA: TGTGCCAGCAGTTACTCCGGGAGTAGTAATGAAAAACTGTTTTTT
size: .; D: .; length: 14; V: TRBV9; J: TRBJ2-2; CDR3: CASSVGFIAGELFF; DNA: TGTGCCAGCAGCGTAGGTTTTATTGCCGGGGAGCTGTTTTTT
size: .; D: TRBD2; length: 16; V: TRBV6-5; J: TRBJ2-6; CDR3: CASSSSGSSGANVLTF; DNA: TGTGCCAGCAGTTCTAGCGGGAGCTCTGGGGCCAACGTCCTGACTTTC
size: few; D: TRBD2; length: 16; V: TRBV4-1; J: TRBJ2-1; CDR3: CASSQGHGTTLDEQFF; DNA: TGCGCCAGCAGCCAAGGTCATGGGACTACCCTGGATGAGCAGTTCTTC
size: few; D: TRBD2; length: 15; V: TRBV2; J: TRBJ2-2; CDR3: CASTGLAVNTGELFF; DNA: TGTGCCAGCACCGGACTAGCGGTCAACACCGGGGAGCTGTTTTTT
size: .; D: .; length: 13; V: TRBV7-8; J: TRBJ1-4; CDR3: CASRSHLREKLFF; DNA: TGTGCCAGCAGGTCACATCTTCGGGAAAAACTGTTTTTT
size: .; D: TRBD1; length: 14; V: TRBV27; J: TRBJ1-2; CDR3: CASSLRGGYYGYTF; DNA: TGTGCCAGCAGTTTAAGAGGGGGCTACTATGGCTACACCTTC
size: .; D: .; length: 11; V: TRBV28; J: TRBJ1-2; CDR3: CASSLNYGYTF; DNA: TGTGCCAGCAGTCTCAACTATGGCTACACCTTC
size: .; D: .; length: 15; V: TRBV6-1; J: TRBJ2-5; CDR3: CASSELTGSQETQYF; DNA: TGTGCCAGCAGTGAACTGACGGGATCCCAAGAGACCCAGTACTTC
size: few; D: TRBD2; length: 17; V: TRBV18; J: TRBJ2-2; CDR3: CASSESSGHANTGELFF; DNA: TGTGCCAGCTCAGAGAGTAGCGGGCACGCGAACACCGGGGAGCTGTTTTTT
size: .; D: .; length: 14; V: TRBV5-1; J: TRBJ2-6; CDR3: CASSFGVSANVLTF; DNA: TGCGCCAGCAGCTTTGGGGTCTCGGCCAACGTCCTGACTTTC
size: .; D: .; length: 14; V: TRBV29-1; J: TRBJ2-5; CDR3: CSAELAGSQETQYF; DNA: TGCAGCGCTGAACTGGCAGGGTCCCAAGAGACCCAGTACTTC
size: few; D: .; length: 14; V: TRBV2; J: TRBJ1-1; CDR3: CASRRRQLNTEAFF; DNA: TGTGCCAGCAGGCGAAGACAGTTGAACACTGAAGCTTTCTTT
size: .; D: .; length: 12; V: TRBV11-1; J: TRBJ1-2; CDR3: CASSLGGYGYTF; DNA: TGTGCCAGCAGCTTGGGGGGCTATGGCTACACCTTC
size: .; D: .; length: 14; V: TRBV10-1; J: TRBJ2-2; CDR3: CASSESLNTGELFF; DNA: TGCGCCAGCAGTGAGTCGCTAAACACCGGGGAGCTGTTTTTT
size: .; D: .; length: 13; V: TRBV27; J: TRBJ2-1; CDR3: CASSLSSYNEQFF; DNA: TGTGCCAGCAGCCTAAGCTCCTACAATGAGCAGTTCTTC
size: .; D: .; length: 14; V: TRBV7-1; J: TRBJ2-7; CDR3: CASSRQGGTREQYF; DNA: TGTGCCAGCAGCCGACAGGGTGGGACTCGCGAGCAGTACTTC
size: .; D: .; length: 15; V: TRBV6-5; J: TRBJ1-5; CDR3: CASSYSFGSNQPQHF; DNA: TGTGCCAGCAGTTACTCCTTCGGCAGCAATCAGCCCCAGCATTTT
size: few; D: TRBD1; length: 14; V: TRBV4-2; J: TRBJ1-2; CDR3: CASTGTGGEYGYTF; DNA: TGTGCCAGCACGGGGACAGGGGGCGAATATGGCTACACCTTC
size: few; D: TRBD2; length: 15; V: TRBV2; J: TRBJ2-7; CDR3: CASSEASGSLREQYF; DNA: TGTGCCAGCAGTGAAGCTAGCGGGAGTTTACGGGAGCAGTACTTC
size: .; D: TRBD2; length: 16; V: TRBV7-2; J: TRBJ2-1; CDR3: CASSLQPGTTHNEQFF; DNA: TGTGCCAGCAGCTTACAACCCGGGACTACCCACAATGAGCAGTTCTTC
size: .; D: TRBD2; length: 16; V: TRBV5-1; J: TRBJ2-1; CDR3: CASSFGAGASYNEQFF; DNA: TGCGCCAGCAGCTTTGGAGCGGGGGCCTCCTACAATGAGCAGTTCTTC
size: .; D: .; length: 12; V: TRBV30; J: TRBJ2-3; CDR3: CAWSSTQDTQYF; DNA: TGTGCCTGGAGTTCAACTCAGGATACGCAGTATTTT
size: .; D: TRBD1; length: 15; V: TRBV28; J: TRBJ1-5; CDR3: CASSQGQGSAQPQHF; DNA: TGTGCCAGCAGTCAGGGACAGGGGTCGGCTCAGCCCCAGCATTTT
size: .; D: .; length: 14; V: TRBV6-5; J: TRBJ2-5; CDR3: CATRDSGTGETQYF; DNA: TGTGCCACCAGGGATAGCGGGACAGGAGAGACCCAGTACTTC
size: .; D: TRBD1; length: 15; V: TRBV5-1; J: TRBJ2-7; CDR3: CASSSAGTGGAEQYF; DNA: TGCGCCAGCAGCTCCGCCGGGACAGGGGGCGCCGAGCAGTACTTC
size: few; D: TRBD2; length: 12; V: TRBV7-8; J: TRBJ2-7; CDR3: CASASGSFEQYF; DNA: TGTGCCAGTGCTAGCGGGAGTTTCGAGCAGTACTTC
size: few; D: TRBD2; length: 15; V: TRBV5-1; J: TRBJ2-3; CDR3: CASRKTSGRVDTQYF; DNA: TGCGCCAGCCGTAAGACTAGCGGGAGGGTAGATACGCAGTATTTT
size: .; D: TRBD1; length: 16; V: TRBV6-6; J: TRBJ1-5; CDR3: CASSFPDRGHHQPQHF; DNA: TGTGCCAGCAGTTTTCCCGACAGGGGGCATCATCAGCCCCAGCATTTT